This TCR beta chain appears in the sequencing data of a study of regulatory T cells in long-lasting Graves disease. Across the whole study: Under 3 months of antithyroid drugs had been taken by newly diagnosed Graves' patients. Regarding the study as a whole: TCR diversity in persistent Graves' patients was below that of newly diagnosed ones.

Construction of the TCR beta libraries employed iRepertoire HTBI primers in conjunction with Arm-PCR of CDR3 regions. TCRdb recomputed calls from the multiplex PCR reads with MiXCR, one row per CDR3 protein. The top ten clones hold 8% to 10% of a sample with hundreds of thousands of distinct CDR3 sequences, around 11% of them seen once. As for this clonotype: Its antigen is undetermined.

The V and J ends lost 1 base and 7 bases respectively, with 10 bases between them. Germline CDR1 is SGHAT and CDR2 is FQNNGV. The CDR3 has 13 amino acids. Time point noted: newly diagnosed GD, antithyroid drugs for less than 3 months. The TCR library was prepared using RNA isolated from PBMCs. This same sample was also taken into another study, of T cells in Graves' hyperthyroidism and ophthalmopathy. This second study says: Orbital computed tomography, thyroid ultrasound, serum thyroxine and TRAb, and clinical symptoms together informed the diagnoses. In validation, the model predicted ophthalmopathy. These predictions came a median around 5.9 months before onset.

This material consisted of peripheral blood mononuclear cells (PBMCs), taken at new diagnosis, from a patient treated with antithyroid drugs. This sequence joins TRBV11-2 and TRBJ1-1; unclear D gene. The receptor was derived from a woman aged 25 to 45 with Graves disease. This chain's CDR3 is CASSLVRTLEAFF. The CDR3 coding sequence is TGTGCCAGCAGCTTAGTTAGGACCCTTGAAGCTTTCTTT.